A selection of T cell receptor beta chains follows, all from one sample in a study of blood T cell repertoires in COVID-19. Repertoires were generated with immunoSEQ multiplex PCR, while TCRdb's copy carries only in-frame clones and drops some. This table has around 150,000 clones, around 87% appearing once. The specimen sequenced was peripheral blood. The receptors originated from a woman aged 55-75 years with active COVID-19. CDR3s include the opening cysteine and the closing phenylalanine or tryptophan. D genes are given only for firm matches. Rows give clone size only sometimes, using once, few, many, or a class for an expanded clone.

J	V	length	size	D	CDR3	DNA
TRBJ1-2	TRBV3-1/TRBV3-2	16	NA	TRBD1	CASSQAWDRENYGYTF	TGTGCCAGCAGCCAAGCTTGGGACAGGGAAAACTATGGCTACACCTTC
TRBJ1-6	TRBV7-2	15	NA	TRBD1	CASSLGQGTNSPLHF	TGTGCCAGCAGCTTGGGACAGGGGACTAATTCACCCCTCCACTTT
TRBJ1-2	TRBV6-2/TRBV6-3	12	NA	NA	CASSYEGDGYTF	TGTGCCAGCAGTTACGAGGGGGACGGCTACACCTTC
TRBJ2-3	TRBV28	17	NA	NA	CASSPLPLAGAKDTQYF	TGTGCCAGCAGTCCCCTACCCTTGGCGGGGGCGAAAGATACGCAGTATTTT
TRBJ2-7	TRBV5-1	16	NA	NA	CASSLRPVQEPYEQYF	TGCGCCAGCAGCTTGCGGCCGGTACAGGAACCCTACGAGCAGTACTTC
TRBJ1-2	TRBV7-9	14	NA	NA	CASSLSESLYGYTF	TGTGCCAGCAGCTTATCCGAAAGCCTCTATGGCTACACCTTC
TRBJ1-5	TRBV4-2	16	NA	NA	CASSQGGRHWGQPQHF	TGTGCCAGCAGCCAAGGAGGGAGGCATTGGGGTCAGCCCCAGCATTTT
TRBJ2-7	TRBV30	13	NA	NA	CAWSAGWVYEQYF	TGTGCCTGGAGTGCCGGGTGGGTCTACGAGCAGTACTTC
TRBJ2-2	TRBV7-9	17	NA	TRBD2	CASSTTDRGGNTGELFF	TGTGCCAGCAGCACTACGGACCGGGGGGGAAACACCGGGGAGCTGTTTTTT
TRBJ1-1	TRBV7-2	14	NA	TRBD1	CASSTGTENTEAFF	TGTGCCAGCAGCACCGGGACAGAGAACACTGAAGCTTTCTTT
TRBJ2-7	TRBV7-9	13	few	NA	CASSLAVGNEQYF	TGTGCCAGCAGCTTAGCTGTGGGCAACGAGCAGTACTTC
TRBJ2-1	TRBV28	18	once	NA	CASSLGGMAVGLYNEQFF	TGTGCCAGCAGTTTAGGGGGGATGGCGGTCGGGCTCTACAATGAGCAGTTCTTC
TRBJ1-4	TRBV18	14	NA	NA	CASSGQDSNEKLFF	TGTGCCAGCTCCGGTCAGGATTCTAATGAAAAACTGTTTTTT
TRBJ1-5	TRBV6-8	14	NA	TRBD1	CASGSGQGTGTQHF	TGTGCCAGCGGCTCTGGACAGGGCACCGGTACCCAGCATTTT
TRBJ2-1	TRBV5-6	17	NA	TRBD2	CASSLEVAGSSYNEQFF	TGTGCCAGCAGCTTGGAGGTAGCGGGAAGCTCCTACAATGAGCAGTTCTTC
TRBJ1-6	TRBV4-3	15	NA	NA	CASSQDRIANSPLHF	TGCGCCAGCAGCCAAGACCGAATAGCTAATTCACCCCTCCACTTT
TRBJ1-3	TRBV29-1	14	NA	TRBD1	CSVEGTGTGNTIYF	TGCAGCGTTGAAGGGACAGGGACTGGAAACACCATATATTTT
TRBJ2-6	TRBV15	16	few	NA	CATSRDRHSGANVLTF	TGTGCCACCAGCAGAGACAGGCACTCTGGGGCCAACGTCCTGACTTTC
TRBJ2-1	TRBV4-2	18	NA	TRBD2	CASSHVSVGGSSYNEQFF	TGTGCCAGCAGCCACGTGTCGGTGGGAGGGAGCTCCTACAATGAGCAGTTCTTC
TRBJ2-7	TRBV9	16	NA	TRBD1	CASSPYPGQGSYEQYF	TGTGCCAGCAGCCCCTATCCGGGACAGGGCTCCTACGAGCAGTACTTC
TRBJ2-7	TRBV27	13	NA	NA	CASSLVPHHEQYF	TGTGCCAGCAGTCTAGTTCCCCACCACGAGCAGTACTTC
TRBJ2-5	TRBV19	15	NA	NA	CASSIGTTNQETQYF	TGTGCCAGTAGTATAGGCACTACCAACCAAGAGACCCAGTACTTC
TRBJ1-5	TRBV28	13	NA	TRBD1	CASSLTGDQPQHF	TGTGCCAGCAGTCTTACAGGGGATCAGCCCCAGCATTTT
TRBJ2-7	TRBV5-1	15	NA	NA	CASSLVEGRSYEQYF	TGCGCCAGCAGCTTGGTAGAGGGAAGGTCCTACGAGCAGTACTTC
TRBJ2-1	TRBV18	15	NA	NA	CASSTRGSSYNEQFF	TGTGCCAGCTCCACCAGAGGGAGCTCCTACAATGAGCAGTTCTTC
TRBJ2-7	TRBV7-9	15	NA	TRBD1	CASSLDRGRNYEQYF	TGTGCCAGCAGCTTAGATAGGGGGCGGAATTACGAGCAGTACTTC
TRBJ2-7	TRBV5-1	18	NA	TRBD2	CASSLLGTGTSGIYEQYF	TGCGCCAGCAGCTTGCTGGGGACCGGGACTAGCGGGATCTACGAGCAGTACTTC
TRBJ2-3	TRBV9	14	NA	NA	CASSVRMRTDTQYF	TGTGCCAGCAGCGTGCGGATGAGGACAGATACGCAGTATTTT
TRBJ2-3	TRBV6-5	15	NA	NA	CASRTGRGTSDTQYF	TGTGCCAGCAGGACGGGCAGGGGGACTTCAGATACGCAGTATTTT
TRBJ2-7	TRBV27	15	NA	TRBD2	CASSLYGRSSYEQYF	TGTGCCAGCAGTTTATACGGGAGGAGCTCCTACGAGCAGTACTTC
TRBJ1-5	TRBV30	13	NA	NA	CAWSSLEFQPQHF	TGTGCCTGGAGTTCATTAGAGTTTCAGCCCCAGCATTTT
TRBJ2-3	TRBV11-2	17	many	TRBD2	CASSLDHVSSGGDTQYF	TGTGCCAGCAGCTTAGATCACGTCTCTAGCGGTGGAGATACGCAGTATTTT
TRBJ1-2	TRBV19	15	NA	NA	CASSITAARNYGYTF	TGTGCCAGTAGTATAACGGCGGCCCGTAACTATGGCTACACCTTC
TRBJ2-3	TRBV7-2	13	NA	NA	CASSLARRDTQYF	TGTGCCAGCAGCTTAGCGCGTCGTGATACGCAGTATTTT
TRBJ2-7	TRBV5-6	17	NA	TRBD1	CASSLLLLRDRGHEQYF	TGTGCCAGCAGCTTGTTATTGCTCCGGGACAGGGGCCACGAGCAGTACTTC
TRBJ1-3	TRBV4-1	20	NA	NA	CASSQDHGFPTRRTGNTIYF	TGCGCCAGCAGCCAAGATCACGGGTTTCCCACTCGCCGGACTGGAAACACCATATATTTT
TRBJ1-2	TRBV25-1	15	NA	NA	CASSRPNSRGNGYTF	TGTGCCAGCAGTAGGCCTAACAGCCGGGGGAATGGCTACACCTTC
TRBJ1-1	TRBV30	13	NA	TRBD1	CAWRRGRDTEAFF	TGTGCCTGGAGAAGGGGGCGAGACACTGAAGCTTTCTTT
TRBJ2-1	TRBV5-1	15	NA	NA	CASSLGHQKYNEQFF	TGCGCCAGCAGCCTGGGACACCAGAAGTACAATGAGCAGTTCTTC
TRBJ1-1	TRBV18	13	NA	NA	CASSPRENTEAFF	TGTGCCAGCTCACCGAGGGAGAACACTGAAGCTTTCTTT
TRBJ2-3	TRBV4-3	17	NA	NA	CASSQDPPGATFHTQYF	TGCGCCAGCAGCCAAGATCCCCCGGGAGCGACCTTTCATACGCAGTATTTT
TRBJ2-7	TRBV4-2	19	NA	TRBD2	CASSPRPGLAGVPLYEQYF	TGTGCCAGCAGCCCCCGACCGGGACTAGCGGGGGTGCCACTCTACGAGCAGTACTTC
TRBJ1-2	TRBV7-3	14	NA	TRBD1	CASKLNPGGAGYTF	TGTGCCAGCAAGCTTAACCCAGGGGGCGCAGGCTACACCTTC
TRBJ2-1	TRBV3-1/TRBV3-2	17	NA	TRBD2	CASSQSPTSGKNNEQFF	TGTGCCAGCAGCCAATCCCCGACTAGCGGGAAAAACAATGAGCAGTTCTTC
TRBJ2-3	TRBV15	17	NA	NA	CATSRAPLGGGTDTQYF	TGTGCCACCAGCAGAGCCCCCTTGGGCGGGGGCACAGATACGCAGTATTTT
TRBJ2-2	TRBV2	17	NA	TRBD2	CASSEGPSGRVSGELFF	TGTGCCAGCAGTGAAGGGCCTAGCGGGAGAGTTTCCGGGGAGCTGTTTTTT
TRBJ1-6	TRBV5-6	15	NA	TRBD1	CASSLWTGVYSPLHF	TGTGCCAGCAGCCTATGGACAGGAGTTTATTCACCCCTCCACTTT
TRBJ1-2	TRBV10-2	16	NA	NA	CASSESVIPANYGYTF	TGCGCCAGCAGTGAGTCGGTGATCCCGGCTAACTATGGCTACACCTTC